The rows below give T cell receptor beta chains drawn from one sample of a study of OX40 agonist ivuxolimab in advanced cancers. TCRdb's copy holds only in-frame clones and misses some; the assay was immunoSEQ multiplex PCR. This sample carries about 64,000 clones, approximately 90% of them seen once, and the ten largest clones take around 0.4%. The input for sequencing was CD4+ or CD8+ T cells sorted from blood, taken in a trial of the OX40 agonist ivuxolimab. The source of these receptors is an adult with an advanced solid tumor such as melanoma, head and neck, liver or kidney cancer. The conserved cysteine and the conserved F or W are not part of the CDR3 here.

length	V	CDR3
13	TRBV4-1	ASSQGSARATEAF
14	TRBV15	ATSRDLPNRNTEAF
12	TRBV25-1	ASTGTDSNQPQH
13	TRBV6-1	ASSEQPSSTDTQY
13	TRBV7-2	ASSPQGASTGEQY
15	TRBV5-1	ASSPGLAVGNTGELF
12	TRBV5-8	ASSLVSGNTEAF
12	TRBV5-1	ASSFGVEIYGYT
14	TRBV6-5	ASSYSARASRETQY
14	TRBV5-1	ASSIGSQAGADTQY
12	TRBV19	ASRQQGAGNEQF
12	TRBV18	ASSPGTNTGELF
13	TRBV5-1	ASRPGRDSGNTIY
11	TRBV19	ASSTGQHYGYT
13	TRBV14	ASSLRLAGSVEQF
12	TRBV19	ASSIRGPIYEQY
10	TRBV10-3	AISEGGQGQY
13	TRBV5-1	ASSLGGTSYNEQF
15	TRBV18	ASSPPLAGGRYNEQF
11	TRBV7-8	ASSLTGDTEAF
11	TRBV5-6	ASSATGSGGYT